The clone carrying this T cell receptor (beta chain) was seen a few times. Its matching antigen is unknown. The TCR beta cDNA libraries contained unique molecular identifiers. Input of about 0.95 to 10 million T cells yielded a few hundred thousand cDNA molecules. TCRdb re-called the PCR reads through MiXCR, storing one row per CDR3 protein. The sample includes roughly 800,000 distinct CDR3 sequences, roughly 29% of them seen just once. This specimen belongs to a study of post-analysis software for immune sequencing data. Looking at the study overall: Recorded subtypes: relapsing-remitting, secondary progressive, progressive-relapsing; some patients unannotated. Study results and limitations: Patients used five TRBV segments, including TRBV5-6, TRBV5-1 and TRBV20-1, more often than controls. F-measure co-clustering was strong for batch-matched samples. Normalized Chao1 diversity in multiple sclerosis patients fell significantly below that of controls.

Germline CDR1 and CDR2: MNHEY and SMNVEV (reference sequence). This CDR3 has 13 residues. V was clipped by 11 bases and J by 8 bases, with 21 bases between them. The rearrangement joins TRBV27 to TRBJ1-2; a possible D gene is TRBD1 (5 bases). The sample comprised blood. The receptor's source is a girl between 10 and 17 years old with multiple sclerosis. In DNA form, the CDR3 reads TGTGCCGGCCGTGCACAGGATTATTGGGGCTACACCTTC. Translation: CAGRAQDYWGYTF.